Described below is a single T cell receptor beta chain sequence and its context. Antigen specificity is unknown. This sample was taken from a study of cytomegalovirus exposure and HLA in healthy donors. Findings and caveats of the study: Rarity marked most TCR sequences, yet some public TCRs occurred in many donors.

The ends lost 6 bases at V and 1 base at J; junction bases unmatched: 3. The CDR3 contains 14 residues. Per germline, CDR1 MNHEY and CDR2 SVGAGI. The primer mix had 60 Vbeta and 13 Jbeta primers. Assay: immunoSEQ multiplex PCR; the TCRdb copy retains only in-frame clones and omits some. The table lists 140,000 to 150,000 clones, 75% to 80% of them singletons, with about 1.7% in the top ten. Material for sequencing was PBMCs. The source of this sequence is a woman in her twenties or thirties in good health and CMV-seronegative. This chain connects TRBV6-5 to TRBJ1-1, with 9 bases matching TRBD1. The CDR3 loop reads CASRPTGGNTEAFF. CDR3 nucleotides: TGTGCCAGCAGACCGACAGGGGGGAACACTGAAGCTTTCTTT.